These 14 T cell receptor beta chains share one sample of origin, sequenced in a study of human T cells and chemical hapten exposure. The time point: pre-sensitization, week 0. Treatment given: therapeutic diphenylcyclopropenone sensitization with weekly scalp DPC. Via MiXCR, TCRdb re-called the RACE reads, giving one row per CDR3 protein. The sample contains tens of thousands of distinct CDR3 sequences, around 7% of which appear only once. Sequenced material: whole blood, taken in connection with sensitization to the hapten diphenylcyclopropenone (DPC). These receptors all come from a woman aged 25 to 45 with alopecia areata. Some clones in this sample may be carry-over from other donors' samples.

This clonotype was seen ten or more times. The rearrangement joins TRBV9 to TRBJ2-1; 9 bases fit TRBD2. Germline assignment: CDR1 SGDLS and CDR2 YYNGEE. J lost 10 bases, V lost 0 bases, and 5 bases had no gene match. The CDR3 runs 14 residues. This CDR3 is CASSVVGLAGEQFF. In DNA, the CDR3 is TGTGCCAGCAGCGTAGTAGGCCTAGCGGGAGAGCAGTTCTTC.

This clonotype has a count of ten or more. The rearrangement uses TRBV20-1 and TRBJ2-1; TRBD1 agrees at 7 bases. The CDR3 spans 15 residues. Trimming cost V 5 bases and J 8 bases; bases outside gene matches: 15. Germline CDR1 reads DFQATT; CDR2 reads SNEGSKA (reference sequence). The CDR3 nucleotides are TGCAGTGCTGCCGCCGTGACAGGGTCTTGGGATGAGCAGTTCTTC. This gives the protein CSAAAVTGSWDEQFF.

This clonotype has a count of ten or more. The chain employs TRBV7-2 and TRBJ1-6, with D perhaps matching TRBD1 (5 bases). The CDR3 consists of 15 residues. Germline CDR1 and CDR2: SGHTA and FQGNSA. The V end lost 2 bases, the J end lost 10 bases, and 15 bases lay between the germline ends. The CDR3 DNA sequence: TGTGCCAGCAGCTTAAGCCCAGGGAGAATATCACCCCTCCACTTT. Protein sequence: CASSLSPGRISPLHF.

In this sample, this clonotype turned up a few times. V is TRBV19 and J is TRBJ1-2, with TRBD1 matching over 7 bases. The V gene's germline CDR1 is LNHDA and CDR2 SQIVND (reference sequence). V gave up 10 bases and J gave up 3 bases; unmatched junction bases: 11. This CDR3 is built from 14 residues. The CDR3: CATETGSADYGYTF. The CDR3 coding sequence is TGTGCCACCGAGACAGGGTCCGCAGACTATGGCTACACCTTC.

On this clonotype itself: This sequence may be a read error, since a much larger clone differs from it by one base. The chain joins TRBV20-1 to TRBJ1-5; D is perhaps TRBD1 (5 bases). The CDR3 length is 15 residues. Germline V gene data show CDR1 as DFQATT and CDR2 as SNEGSKA (reference sequence). V was trimmed by 1 base and J by 7 bases, leaving 17 bases between them. As DNA, the CDR3 is TGCAGTGCTAGAGTGATTGCAGTGAGGGGACAGCCCCAGCATTTT. Translation: CSARVIAVRGQPQHF.

This clonotype was seen repeatedly, ten times or more. The V gene is TRBV27, the J gene TRBJ1-2, with 8 bases lining up with TRBD1. Losses at the gene ends were 2 bases for V and 1 base for J; bases not matched to a gene: 12. The CDR3 covers 18 residues. The germline V gene encodes CDR1 MNHEY and CDR2 SMNVEV (reference sequence). The CDR3 here is CASSLISGRGQLNYGYTF. The CDR3, as DNA: TGTGCCAGCAGTTTAATATCGGGCAGGGGGCAACTTAACTATGGCTACACCTTC.

In this sample, this clonotype turned up many times. The chain employs TRBV11-2 and TRBJ2-5; a weak D match, TRBD2 (5 bases). V was clipped by 4 bases and J by 4 bases, with 13 bases between them. Germline V CDR1 and CDR2: SGHAT, FQNNGV. This CDR3 is 14 amino acids long. This CDR3 is CASSSYGIVETQYF. The DNA for the CDR3 is TGTGCCAGCAGCTCCTACGGGATTGTAGAGACCCAGTACTTC.

The gene calls are TRBV7-8 and TRBJ1-1, with 7 bases matching TRBD1. The CDR3 is made up of 14 amino acids. Germline CDR1 reads SGHVS; CDR2 reads FQNEAQ. Trimming cost V 6 bases and J 3 bases; bases outside gene matches: 7. The CDR3 region is CASRGITGDTEAFF. For the CDR3, the DNA is TGTGCCAGCAGGGGAATAACAGGGGACACTGAAGCTTTCTTT.

This clonotype was found many times. The chain uses TRBV10-3 and TRBJ2-3; 13 nucleotides agree with TRBD2. The germline V gene encodes CDR1 ENHRY and CDR2 SYGVKD. V was clipped by 6 bases and J by 1 base; unmatched bases: 4. CDR3 length: 16 residues. The CDR3 DNA follows: TGTGCCATCAGGAGGACTAGCGGGGGCGGCACAGATACGCAGTATTTT. Amino acid sequence: CAIRRTSGGGTDTQYF.

This clonotype was seen ten or more times. The rearrangement links TRBV20-1 to TRBJ2-7; 8 bases line up with TRBD1. Germline-derived CDR1 and CDR2 are DFQATT and SNEGSKA (reference sequence). The CDR3 extends over 12 amino acids. The J segment lost 6 bases and the V segment lost 3 bases, leaving 4 bases of the junction unmatched. CDR3 nucleotide sequence: TGCAGTGCTAGGCAGGGGGCATTCGAGCAGTACTTC. Encoded protein: CSARQGAFEQYF.

At least ten counts were recorded for this clonotype. CDR3 coding DNA: TGCAGTGCTAGACCACTGACAGGGCCAGATACGCAGTATTTT. Translated, it gives CSARPLTGPDTQYF. V usage is TRBV20-1 and J usage is TRBJ2-3; 7 positions match TRBD1. The ends lost 2 bases at V and 4 bases at J; junction bases unmatched: 6. Germline CDR1 reads DFQATT; CDR2 reads SNEGSKA (reference sequence). This CDR3 is built from 14 residues.

This clonotype was picked up many times. The chain employs TRBV5-1 and TRBJ2-6; no reliable D call. Trimming pared 0 bases from V and 0 bases from J, leaving 4 bases between. The CDR3 is made up of 15 amino acids. CDR1 and CDR2 (germline): SGHRS, YFSETQ. The CDR3 sequence: CASSLATSGANVLTF. CDR3 DNA sequence: TGCGCCAGCAGCTTGGCCACCTCTGGGGCCAACGTCCTGACTTTC.

This clonotype was counted ten times or more. The chain links TRBV7-9 to TRBJ1-5; TRBD1 matches 9 bases. The germline gives CDR1 SEHNR, CDR2 FQNEAQ (reference sequence). The CDR3 is 15 amino acids. V trimming: 8 bases; J trimming: 1 base; junction bases outside the gene matches: 6. The CDR3 DNA sequence: TGTGCCAGCGGATCGGGACAGGGAAGCAATCAGCCCCAGCATTTT. Its protein is CASGSGQGSNQPQHF.

This clonotype has only a few counts. V and J are TRBV11-2 and TRBJ2-7; the match to TRBD2 covers 7 bases. This CDR3 comprises 16 residues. The V and J ends lost 2 bases and 3 bases, in that order; junction bases with no gene match: 10. Germline values: CDR1 SGHAT, CDR2 FQNNGV. DNA for the CDR3: TGTGCCAGCAGCTTAAGTACGGGGGGTGTTAACTACGAGCAGTACTTC. Its translation is CASSLSTGGVNYEQYF.